The rows below give T cell receptor beta chains drawn from one sample of a study of T-cell memory formation after mild COVID-19. TCRdb called the 5' RACE reads again in MiXCR, with one record for every CDR3 protein. The table records some 97,000 distinct CDR3 sequences, 11% of them present only once. Sequencing was performed on PBMCs or a T cell subset sorted from them (not recorded which). The receptors stem from a young man who had mild COVID-19 (a few samples of this study predate the infection). Cell type and time point are not known. The CDR3 runs from the conserved cysteine through the conserved F or W. Each record gives: V gene, J gene, clone size, D gene, CDR3 protein, CDR3 DNA. D genes are given only for firm matches. The size entry is marked missing in some rows and otherwise reads once, few, many or a size class.

TRBV5-1	TRBJ2-3	few	TRBD2	CASRSGLAGDVDTQYF	TGCGCCAGCAGATCAGGTCTAGCGGGGGACGTAGATACGCAGTATTTT
TRBV19	TRBJ2-1	many	TRBD2	CATEAGVSSYNEQFF	TGTGCCACTGAGGCGGGGGTTAGCTCCTACAATGAGCAGTTCTTC
TRBV7-9	TRBJ1-2	.	.	CASSLTLDREDGYTF	TGTGCCAGCAGTTTAACCTTGGACCGGGAAGATGGCTACACCTTC
TRBV25-1	TRBJ2-7	.	.	CASSESRGEQYF	TGTGCCAGCAGTGAATCTAGAGGGGAGCAGTACTTC
TRBV20-1	TRBJ2-2	.	TRBD2	CSALRVGSGGNTGELFF	TGCAGTGCTCTCCGTGTGGGTAGCGGGGGAAACACCGGGGAGCTGTTTTTT
TRBV4-1	TRBJ2-1	.	.	CASSQLGRERHNEQFF	TGCGCCAGCAGCCAACTCGGCCGGGAGAGACACAATGAGCAGTTCTTC
TRBV6-6	TRBJ2-3	few	.	CASDEGTDTQYF	TGTGCCAGCGACGAAGGCACAGATACGCAGTATTTT
TRBV18	TRBJ1-1	.	.	CASSPERWGTEAFF	TGTGCCAGCTCACCAGAGAGGTGGGGCACTGAAGCTTTCTTT
TRBV5-5	TRBJ2-1	few	TRBD2	CASSDQRGSSYNEQFF	TGTGCCAGCAGCGACCAGCGGGGGAGCTCCTACAATGAGCAGTTCTTC
TRBV4-3	TRBJ1-1	few	TRBD1	CASSQDAGTGYTEAFF	TGCGCCAGCAGCCAAGACGCCGGGACAGGGTACACTGAAGCTTTCTTT
TRBV7-9	TRBJ2-7	few	.	CASSLQKEQYF	TGTGCCAGCAGTTTACAGAAGGAGCAGTACTTC
TRBV12-3/TRBV12-4	TRBJ2-1	few	.	CASSFPGSSYNEQFF	TGTGCCAGCAGTTTCCCCGGGAGCTCCTACAATGAGCAGTTCTTC
TRBV14	TRBJ2-3	.	.	CASSQESAGSTDTQYF	TGTGCCAGCAGCCAAGAGTCCGCGGGGAGCACAGATACGCAGTATTTT
TRBV27	TRBJ2-7	.	TRBD1	CASSLSGTGSYEQYF	TGTGCCAGCAGTTTATCCGGGACAGGGTCCTACGAGCAGTACTTC
TRBV20-1	TRBJ2-7	.	TRBD2	CSVSGRAREQYF	TGCAGTGTTAGCGGGAGGGCGCGGGAGCAGTACTTC
TRBV20-1	TRBJ1-5	.	.	CSAERGNQPQHF	TGCAGTGCGGAGAGGGGTAATCAGCCCCAGCATTTT
TRBV20-1	TRBJ2-5	few	.	CSARDLQGRVAETQYF	TGCAGTGCTAGAGATCTTCAGGGCAGGGTGGCAGAGACCCAGTACTTC
TRBV11-2	TRBJ2-3	.	.	CASRLLTGGEDTQYF	TGTGCCAGCAGGCTCCTAACGGGTGGAGAAGATACGCAGTATTTT
TRBV4-1	TRBJ2-6	.	.	CASSQVAAVGANVMTF	TGCGCCAGCAGCCAAGTAGCAGCAGTCGGGGCCAACGTCATGACTTTC
TRBV12-3/TRBV12-4	TRBJ1-5	.	.	CASSPNNQPQHF	TGTGCCAGCAGTCCGAACAATCAGCCCCAGCATTTT
TRBV10-3	TRBJ2-7	few	.	CAISPPSSYEQYF	TGTGCCATCAGTCCTCCTAGCTCCTACGAGCAGTACTTC
TRBV2	TRBJ2-4	.	TRBD1	CASSDEGAAKNIQYF	TGTGCCAGCAGTGACGAGGGGGCGGCCAAAAACATTCAGTACTTC
TRBV15	TRBJ1-1	.	.	CATSRDRINTEAFF	TGTGCCACCAGCAGAGATCGGATAAACACTGAAGCTTTCTTT
TRBV2	TRBJ2-5	.	.	CASSESLRFWAPGF	TGTGCCAGCAGTGAATCGCTCAGATTCTGGGCTCCTGGCTTC
TRBV9	TRBJ2-7	many	.	CASSVGSGQDYEQYF	TGTGCCAGCAGCGTAGGTTCCGGGCAGGACTACGAGCAGTACTTC
TRBV7-9	TRBJ2-3	few	.	CASSSRGGGATDTQYF	TGTGCCAGCAGCTCTCGAGGAGGGGGTGCCACAGATACGCAGTATTTT
TRBV6-6	TRBJ1-6	few	.	CASRPSGDGSPLHF	TGTGCCAGCAGACCATCAGGGGATGGGTCACCCCTCCACTTT
TRBV3-1	TRBJ2-4	.	.	CASSQGDGVGKNIQYF	TGTGCCAGCAGCCAAGGGGACGGGGTCGGCAAAAACATTCAGTACTTC
TRBV12-5	TRBJ1-1	many	TRBD1	CASGLAETGATEAFF	TGTGCTAGTGGTTTGGCCGAGACAGGGGCCACTGAAGCTTTCTTT
TRBV7-6	TRBJ1-5	few	.	CASSSGGGEQPQHF	TGTGCCAGCAGCTCGGGCGGGGGTGAACAGCCCCAGCATTTT
TRBV11-2	TRBJ2-7	many	.	CASSSYNEQYF	TGTGCCAGCAGCTCCTATAACGAGCAGTACTTC
TRBV20-1	TRBJ1-4	few	TRBD1	CSAPSRTGPNEKLFF	TGCAGTGCTCCAAGTCGGACAGGTCCGAATGAAAAACTGTTTTTT
TRBV20-1	TRBJ1-6	few	.	CSASHGYNSPLHF	TGCAGTGCTAGCCACGGTTATAATTCACCCCTCCACTTT
TRBV4-3	TRBJ2-1	few	TRBD1	CASSQDPQDRSREQFF	TGCGCCAGCAGCCAAGATCCCCAGGACAGGTCGCGGGAGCAGTTCTTC
TRBV6-2/TRBV6-3	TRBJ2-1	few	TRBD2	CASSYVGGGPIYNEQFF	TGTGCCAGCAGTTACGTCGGCGGGGGGCCGATCTACAATGAGCAGTTCTTC
TRBV21-1	TRBJ1-5	few	.	CASSKVSEGRENQPQHF	TGTGCCAGCAGCAAAGTTTCCGAGGGAAGGGAAAATCAGCCCCAGCATTTT
TRBV4-1	TRBJ2-5	few	TRBD2	CASSQEWDPGRETQYF	TGCGCCAGCAGCCAAGAGTGGGACCCCGGGAGGGAGACCCAGTACTTC
TRBV24-1	TRBJ1-1	many	.	CATQQGYNTEAFF	TGTGCCACCCAACAGGGATACAACACTGAAGCTTTCTTT
TRBV27	TRBJ2-1	many	.	CASREGARSYNEQFF	TGTGCCAGCAGGGAGGGGGCGCGATCCTACAATGAGCAGTTCTTC
TRBV6-2/TRBV6-3	TRBJ2-1	.	TRBD2	CASNNGGVYNEQFF	TGTGCCAGCAATAACGGGGGGGTCTACAATGAGCAGTTCTTC
TRBV4-1	TRBJ2-5	few	TRBD1	CASSQGEGAETQYF	TGCGCCAGCAGCCAAGGAGAGGGGGCCGAGACCCAGTACTTC
TRBV12-3/TRBV12-4	TRBJ1-2	many	TRBD1	CASSTDPVGQGTYGYTF	TGTGCCAGCAGTACCGATCCGGTGGGACAGGGGACCTATGGCTACACCTTC
TRBV7-9	TRBJ1-4	few	.	CASSPNGEKLFF	TGTGCCAGCAGCCCGAACGGTGAAAAACTGTTTTTT
TRBV12-3/TRBV12-4	TRBJ2-3	.	.	CASSLIPPDTQYF	TGTGCCAGCAGTCTCATACCACCAGATACGCAGTATTTT
TRBV6-2/TRBV6-3	TRBJ1-4	.	TRBD1	CASKDRDSFFATNEKLFF	TGTGCCAGCAAGGACCGGGACAGCTTTTTCGCAACTAATGAAAAACTGTTTTTT
TRBV12-5	TRBJ2-1	.	.	CASGRGTNSYNEQFF	TGTGCTAGTGGCCGGGGGACAAACTCCTACAATGAGCAGTTCTTC
TRBV4-1	TRBJ2-7	.	TRBD2	CASSPGLAASYEQYF	TGCGCCAGCAGCCCGGGACTAGCGGCCTCCTACGAGCAGTACTTC
TRBV6-5	TRBJ2-1	few	.	CASSYGVDEQFF	TGTGCCAGCAGTTACGGGGTCGATGAGCAGTTCTTC
TRBV7-2	TRBJ2-7	many	.	CASSPSSGPYPYEQYF	TGTGCCAGCAGCCCCTCCTCGGGGCCCTATCCCTACGAGCAGTACTTC
TRBV29-1	TRBJ2-2	few	.	CSGGTGGELFF	TGCAGCGGAGGTACCGGCGGGGAGCTGTTTTTT
TRBV4-1	TRBJ2-2	few	.	CASSQVDTGELFF	TGCGCCAGCAGCCAGGTGGACACCGGGGAGCTGTTTTTT
TRBV29-1	TRBJ2-5	.	TRBD2	CSVDWTSVETQYF	TGCAGCGTTGACTGGACTAGCGTCGAGACCCAGTACTTC
TRBV20-1	TRBJ1-2	few	.	CSARVAGRGYTF	TGCAGTGCTAGAGTAGCGGGTCGGGGCTACACCTTC
TRBV9	TRBJ1-1	few	.	CASSVDGATEAFF	TGTGCCAGCAGCGTAGATGGGGCCACTGAAGCTTTCTTT
TRBV4-2	TRBJ1-6	few	.	CASSQEGASAPLHF	TGTGCCAGCAGCCAAGAAGGGGCCTCTGCACCCCTCCACTTT